This T cell receptor (beta chain) was identified during a study (dated by TCRdb to the early 2010s). From the cysteine up to the phenylalanine, the CDR3 has a length of 17 residues. Only the CDR3 DNA is retained, 51 bases long and in frame from the first base. For this chain, trimming is 0 bases at the V end and 5 bases at the J end, and the number of junction bases without a gene match is 7. For CDR1 and CDR2, the germline V gene lists LGHNA and YNFKEQ. The instrument was an Illumina Genome Analyzer IIx. The public reads were reprocessed in TCRdb via fastp at Q25 and MiXCR, keeping in-frame beta chains. Every distinct CDR3 protein forms one entry, paired with its most common genes and DNA. The sample table lists roughly 6,400 distinct CDR3 sequences, over 30% of them with a count of one. The ten top clones hold 22% of the sample. This clonotype registers as medium-sized (0.01 to 0.1%) within its sample. Its antigen has not been determined. No much larger clone exists at a distance of one base, and base qualities are not known.

The source of this sequence is a human donor. The specimen was blood. Rearrangement joined TRBV4-2 to TRBJ2-1; 10 middle bases align to TRBD2. The CDR3 region has the sequence CASSQDITSGMNNEQFF. The nucleotide sequence reads as follows: TGTGCCAGCAGCCAAGATATCACTAGCGGGATGAACAATGAGCAGTTCTTC.